This T cell receptor (beta chain) derives from a study of human T cells and chemical hapten exposure. Study at large: The use of 2% DPC on approximately 2 cm by approximately 2 cm of upper inner arm skin constituted sensitization. Study-level findings and limits: Positively correlated with patch test score were the counts of PT1 expanded TCRs.

Indicated time point: patch test 2, 6 weeks after DPC sensitization. As to treatment: therapeutic diphenylcyclopropenone sensitization with weekly scalp DPC. The CDR3 is made up of 11 amino acids. Germline CDR1 is MNHNS and CDR2 is SASEGT. Trimming removed 3 bases from V and 9 bases from J, with 6 bases in between. The sample holds many counts of this clonotype. The target antigen is unknown. TCRdb re-called the RACE reads through MiXCR, storing one row per CDR3 protein. The sample holds 20,000 to 30,000 distinct CDR3 sequences, around 10% seen once. V gene TRBV6-1 combines with J gene TRBJ1-5; D gene ambiguous. The sequence came from a man younger than 45 with alopecia areata. Some clones in this sample may be carry-over from other donors' samples. Material: whole blood, obtained in connection with sensitization to the hapten diphenylcyclopropenone (DPC). This CDR3 reads CASSEERPQHF. In DNA form, the CDR3 reads TGTGCCAGCAGTGAGGAAAGGCCCCAGCATTTT.